These 8 T cell receptor beta chains originate from one sample sequenced in a study of cytomegalovirus exposure and HLA in healthy donors. 60 Vbeta and 13 Jbeta primers were used in PCR. Sequenced by immunoSEQ multiplex PCR; TCRdb stores in-frame clones only, minus some. The sample contains some 190,000 clones, around nine tenths of which appear only once. Sequencing was carried out using PBMCs. The source is a woman between 25 and 40 years old in good health and CMV-seronegative.

The rearrangement uses TRBV2 and TRBJ2-7; D is ambiguous. Trimming removed 5 bases from V and 9 bases from J, with 11 bases in between. The germline V gene has CDR1 SNHLY and CDR2 FYNNEI. This CDR3 is 11 amino acids long. CDR3 loop: CASSFPSGQYF. For the CDR3, the DNA is TGTGCCAGCAGTTTTCCATCGGGGCAGTACTTC.

The count of this clone is one. The chain has TRBV19 and TRBJ1-5; TRBD1 matches at 7 bases. This CDR3 spans 15 amino acids. CDR1 is LNHDA, CDR2 SQIVND, per germline (reference sequence). The ends lost 1 base at V and 3 bases at J; junction bases unmatched: 3. The CDR3 DNA sequence: TGTGCCAGTAGTATAGGGACAGGCGACAATCAGCCCCAGCATTTT. This encodes CASSIGTGDNQPQHF.

This chain connects TRBV6-1 to TRBJ2-7; perhaps TRBD2 as D (6 bases). Germline V gene sequence: CDR1 MNHNS, CDR2 SASEGT. There are 12 residues in the CDR3. The V end was cut by 0 bases, the J end by 7 bases, with 7 bases between. This chain's CDR3 is CASSEAGGEQYF. As DNA, the CDR3 is TGTGCCAGCAGTGAAGCGGGAGGTGAGCAGTACTTC.

The rearrangement uses TRBV9 and TRBJ2-2; D possibly corresponds to TRBD2 (7 bases). Trimming took 0 bases from V and 4 from J, leaving 16 bases between them. CDR3 length equals 17 residues. In germline, CDR1 is SGDLS, CDR2 YYNGEE. This CDR3 reads CASSVGWRGHVTGELFF. CDR3 DNA sequence: TGTGCCAGCAGCGTAGGGTGGCGGGGGCACGTCACCGGGGAGCTGTTTTTT.

The chain joins TRBV27 to TRBJ2-7, with D possibly being TRBD2 (6 bases). The germline CDR1 and CDR2 sequences are MNHEY and SMNVEV (reference sequence). V shed 2 bases and J shed 4 bases, with 18 bases lying between them. The CDR3 has 16 residues. The CDR3 DNA follows: TGTGCCAGCAGTTTAAACGGGTCCCCGGAGGGGTACGAGCAGTACTTC. It is translated as CASSLNGSPEGYEQYF.

This chain connects TRBV6-6 to TRBJ1-5; D ambiguous. The V and J ends lost 4 bases and 4 bases respectively, with 11 bases between them. This CDR3 spans 14 amino acids. CDR1 and CDR2 (germline): MNHNY, SVGAGI (reference sequence). The CDR3 DNA follows: TGTGCCAGCAGTTGGAGCCAGATGAATCAGCCCCAGCATTTT. This encodes CASSWSQMNQPQHF.

The chain uses TRBV29-1 and TRBJ2-5, with D tentatively TRBD2 (5 bases). The germline V gene encodes CDR1 SQVTM and CDR2 ANQGSEA. The CDR3 has 12 residues. V was clipped by 8 bases and J by 4 bases, with 14 bases between them. CDR3 nucleotide sequence: TGCAGCTCCGGGGTAATGGGAGAGACCCAGTACTTC. It is translated as CSSGVMGETQYF.

The DNA of the CDR3 is TGTGCCAGCAGTACCCCGAGCGGGAGTATCGACGAGCAGTACTTC. Translated: CASSTPSGSIDEQYF. V and J are TRBV28 and TRBJ2-7; 8 bases fit TRBD2. Germline V gene sequence: CDR1 MDHEN, CDR2 SYDVKM. Losses at the gene ends were 5 bases for V and 5 bases for J; bases not matched to a gene: 11. CDR3 length: 15 residues.